A single sample gave rise to the 20 T cell receptor beta chains below, sequenced in a study of CXCR3-negative and CXCR3-positive naive CD8 T cells (dated 2019 in TCRdb). The sequencer was a NextSeq 550. The Human TCR Profiling Kit (MiLaboratory) was used to make UMI-labeled 5' RACE TRB cDNA libraries. TCRdb reprocessed the reads and provides one entry for every CDR3 protein sequence; no DNA is given. The sample table holds more than 50,000 distinct CDR3 sequences. The ten largest clonotypes hold roughly 1.6% of the sample. The sequencing sample was made of naive CXCR3- CD8+ T cells from blood. The sample's cell subset or site label, decoded: CD45RO-CCR7+CD27+CD95- naive CD8+ T cells lacking CXCR3 (TNR3-). Every receptor here comes from a human donor in good health. Some clones in this sample may be carry-over from other donors' samples.

V is TRBV15 and J is TRBJ2-4; TCRdb outputs TRBD1, but without DNA this stays unchecked. Germline CDR1 LNHNV, CDR2 YYDKDF (reference sequence). The CDR3 runs 15 residues. This chain's CDR3 is CATSREGGPKNIQYF.

V gene TRBV21-1 combines with J gene TRBJ2-7; TCRdb lists TRBD1, though no DNA is available to test this call. TRBV21-1 is a known pseudogene. This CDR3 contains 16 residues. The CDR3 protein is CASSYDRDGVTYEQYF.

The rearrangement joins TRBV25-1 to TRBJ2-5; without DNA, the TCRdb call of TRBD2 cannot be checked. The CDR3 is 17 amino acids. Germline V gene data show CDR1 as MGHDK and CDR2 as SYGVNS. The CDR3 here is CASSAPTSGRPRGTQYF.

The chain couples TRBV28 to TRBJ2-3; the TRBD2 assignment by TCRdb is unverifiable without DNA. This CDR3 has 18 residues. Germline CDR1 MDHEN, CDR2 SYDVKM. The CDR3 reads CASSFGLLVSGGSDTQYF.

This CDR3 is CASSDYMNTEAFF. The chain carries TRBV6-4 and TRBJ1-1. The CDR3 totals 13 residues. The germline V gene has CDR1 MRHNA and CDR2 SNTAGT.

This rearrangement joins TRBV28 to TRBJ2-1; lacking DNA, the TRBD1 call made by TCRdb goes unchecked. The CDR3 extends over 15 amino acids. The germline gives CDR1 MDHEN, CDR2 SYDVKM. CDR3: CASRFLTGGGHEQFF. Filled out from reference TRBV28 and TRBJ2-1, the complete variable domain reads DVKVTQSSRYLVKRTGEKVFLECVQDMDHENMFWYRQDPGLGLRLIYFSYDVKMKEKGDIPEGYSVSREKKERFSLILESASTNQTSMYLCASRFLTGGGHEQFFGPGTRLTVL.

This sequence joins TRBV29-1 and TRBJ2-7; TCRdb returns TRBD2, unconfirmable since there is no DNA. The CDR3 is 12 amino acids. CDR1 is SQVTM, CDR2 ANQGSEA, per germline. CDR3: CSEEVGGSEQYF.

The rearrangement uses TRBV5-1 and TRBJ2-7. The CDR3 loop spans 12 amino acids. Germline V gene lookup returns CDR1 SGHRS and CDR2 YFSETQ. CDR3 amino acids: CASRSSSYEQYF.

This rearrangement joins TRBV29-1 to TRBJ2-3; TCRdb's assignment of TRBD1 cannot be checked, as there is no DNA. This CDR3 is built from 14 residues. Germline V gene data show CDR1 as SQVTM and CDR2 as ANQGSEA. Here the CDR3 reads CSVDQTGGADTQYF.

The chain has TRBV5-1 and TRBJ1-2. CDR1 is SGHRS and CDR2 is YFSETQ in the germline V gene. The CDR3 runs to 11 residues. The chain's CDR3 is CASSRGDGYTF.

This rearrangement joins TRBV5-1 to TRBJ1-2; no DNA is available, so the TRBD1 call from TCRdb remains unchecked. The germline V gene has CDR1 SGHRS and CDR2 YFSETQ. The CDR3 has 12 amino acids. The CDR3: CASSLTGGNFLF.

This chain links TRBV11-2 with TRBJ2-3; TCRdb selects TRBD2, and the lack of DNA leaves this call unchecked. CDR3 length equals 17 residues. Germline CDR1 is SGHAT and CDR2 is FQNNGV. The CDR3 sequence is CASSLLLAGELTDTQYF.

J is TRBJ2-5 and V is TRBV29-1; the TCRdb call, TRBD1, lacks DNA for checking. The CDR3 has 13 residues. Germline V gene sequence: CDR1 SQVTM, CDR2 ANQGSEA. CDR3 sequence: CSVESPEGETQYF.

This chain uses TRBV29-1 with TRBJ2-7; TCRdb picks TRBD1, but there is no DNA to check that call. The CDR3 runs 14 residues. CDR1 is SQVTM, CDR2 ANQGSEA, per germline. The CDR3 protein is CSVEQQGMGNEQYF.

This sequence joins TRBV28 and TRBJ2-7; TCRdb designates TRBD2, a call that cannot be tested without DNA. The CDR3 length is 15 residues. CDR1 and CDR2 (germline): MDHEN, SYDVKM. CDR3 sequence: CASSSTRLAAYEQYF. Full variable domain (rest looked up from reference TRBV28 and TRBJ2-7): DVKVTQSSRYLVKRTGEKVFLECVQDMDHENMFWYRQDPGLGLRLIYFSYDVKMKEKGDIPEGYSVSREKKERFSLILESASTNQTSMYLCASSSTRLAAYEQYFGPGTRLTVT.

The chain has TRBV29-1 and TRBJ1-2. Germline CDR1 reads SQVTM; CDR2 reads ANQGSEA. The CDR3 spans 15 residues. The CDR3 region is CSVEEETPANYGYTF.

The chain links TRBV29-1 to TRBJ2-1; TCRdb's D call, TRBD1, is unchecked because there is no DNA. The CDR3 length is 15 residues. The germline gives CDR1 SQVTM, CDR2 ANQGSEA. The CDR3 loop is CSVPVDRGFSYEQFF.

This sequence joins TRBV7-3 and TRBJ2-2; the TCRdb call, TRBD2, lacks DNA for checking. The CDR3 covers 15 residues. Germline lookup yields CDR1 SGHTA and CDR2 FQGTGA. The CDR3 is CASSPGTSTYGELFF.

V gene TRBV20-1 combines with J gene TRBJ2-6; with no DNA, the TCRdb D assignment of TRBD1 cannot be verified. Germline V CDR1 and CDR2: DFQATT, SNEGSKA (reference sequence). The CDR3 sequence is 14 residues long. CDR3 amino acids: CSGGPLGGANVLTF.

The chain couples TRBV4-1 to TRBJ2-7; TCRdb selects TRBD2, and the lack of DNA leaves this call unchecked. The germline CDR1 and CDR2 sequences are MGHRA and YSYEKL. The CDR3 length is 15 residues. The CDR3 sequence: CASSQLAGGSYEQYF.